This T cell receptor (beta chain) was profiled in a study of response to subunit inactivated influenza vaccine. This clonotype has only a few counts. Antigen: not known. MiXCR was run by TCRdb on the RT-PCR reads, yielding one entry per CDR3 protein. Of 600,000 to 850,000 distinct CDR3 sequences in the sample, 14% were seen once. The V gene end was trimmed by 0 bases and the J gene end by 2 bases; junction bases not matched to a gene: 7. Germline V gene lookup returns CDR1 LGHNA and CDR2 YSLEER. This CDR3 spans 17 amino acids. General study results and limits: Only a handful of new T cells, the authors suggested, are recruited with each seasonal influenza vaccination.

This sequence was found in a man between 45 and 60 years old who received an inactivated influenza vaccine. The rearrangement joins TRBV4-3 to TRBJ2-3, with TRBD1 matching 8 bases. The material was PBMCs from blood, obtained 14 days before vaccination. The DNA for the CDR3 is TGCGCCAGCAGCCAAGATCCGACAGGGGTATACACAGATACGCAGTATTTT. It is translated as CASSQDPTGVYTDTQYF.